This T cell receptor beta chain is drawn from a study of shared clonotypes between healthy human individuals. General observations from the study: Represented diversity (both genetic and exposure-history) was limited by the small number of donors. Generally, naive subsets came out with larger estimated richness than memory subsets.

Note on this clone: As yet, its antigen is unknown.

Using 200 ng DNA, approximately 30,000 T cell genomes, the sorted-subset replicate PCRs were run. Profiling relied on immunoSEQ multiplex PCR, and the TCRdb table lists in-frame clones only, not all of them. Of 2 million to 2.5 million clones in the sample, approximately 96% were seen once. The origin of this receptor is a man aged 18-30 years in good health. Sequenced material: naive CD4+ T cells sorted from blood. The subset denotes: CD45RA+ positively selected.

The CDR3 bases are TGTGCCAGCTCTCCAGGCCAGATAGGGCTAGAGACCCAGTACTTC. Translating gives CASSPGQIGLETQYF. V gene TRBV18 combines with J gene TRBJ2-5, with D hard to call. Trimming cost V 6 bases and J 4 bases, with 18 bases left between them. Germline loops: CDR1 KGHSH, CDR2 LQKENI. The CDR3 runs to 15 residues.